This T cell receptor (beta chain) is from a study of T cell changes during pregnancy in multiple sclerosis. Profiling relied on immunoSEQ multiplex PCR, and the TCRdb table lists in-frame clones only, not all of them. The sample lists 33,000 or so clones; roughly nine tenths were seen once. This CDR3 has 16 residues. Germline CDR1 ENHRY, CDR2 SYGVKD. The V segment lost 2 bases and the J segment 3 bases; nucleotides outside the gene matches: 8. The source was CD8+ T cells from peripheral blood mononuclear cells, collected in the third trimester of pregnancy. This rearrangement joins TRBV10-3 to TRBJ2-7, with TRBD1 matching over 9 bases. The TCR sequence derives from a female donor with multiple sclerosis, enrolled in a pregnancy study. This CDR3 is CAISEAQGATGYEQYF. The CDR3 DNA sequence: TGTGCCATCAGTGAGGCACAGGGGGCGACGGGCTACGAGCAGTACTTC.